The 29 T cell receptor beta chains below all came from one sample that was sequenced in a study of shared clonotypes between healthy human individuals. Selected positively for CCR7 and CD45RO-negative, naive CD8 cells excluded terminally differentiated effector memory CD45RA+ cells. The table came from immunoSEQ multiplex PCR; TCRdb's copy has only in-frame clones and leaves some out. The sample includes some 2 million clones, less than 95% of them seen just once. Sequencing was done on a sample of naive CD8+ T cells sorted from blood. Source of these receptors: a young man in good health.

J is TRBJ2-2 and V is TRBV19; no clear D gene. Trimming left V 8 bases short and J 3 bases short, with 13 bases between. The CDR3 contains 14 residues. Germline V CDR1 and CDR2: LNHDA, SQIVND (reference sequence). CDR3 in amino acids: CASLHRTDTGELFF. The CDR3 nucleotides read TGTGCCAGTCTACATAGGACGGACACCGGGGAGCTGTTTTTT.

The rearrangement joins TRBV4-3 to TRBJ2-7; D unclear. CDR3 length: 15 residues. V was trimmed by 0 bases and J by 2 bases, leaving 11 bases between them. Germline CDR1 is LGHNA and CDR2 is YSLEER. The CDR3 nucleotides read TGCGCCAGCAGCCAAGAACTTGGCATAGCCTACGAGCAGTACTTC. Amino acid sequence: CASSQELGIAYEQYF.

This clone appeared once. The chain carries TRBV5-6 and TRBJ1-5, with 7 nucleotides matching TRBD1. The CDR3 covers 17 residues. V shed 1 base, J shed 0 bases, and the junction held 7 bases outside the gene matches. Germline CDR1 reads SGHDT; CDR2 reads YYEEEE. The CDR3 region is CASSLTGEFNSNQPQHF. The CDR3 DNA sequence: TGTGCCAGCAGCTTGACAGGGGAGTTTAATAGCAATCAGCCCCAGCATTTT.

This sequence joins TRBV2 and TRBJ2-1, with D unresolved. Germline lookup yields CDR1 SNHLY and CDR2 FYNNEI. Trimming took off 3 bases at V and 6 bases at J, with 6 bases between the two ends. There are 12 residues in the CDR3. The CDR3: CASSDIANEQFF. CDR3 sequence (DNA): TGTGCCAGCAGTGATATTGCCAATGAGCAGTTCTTC.

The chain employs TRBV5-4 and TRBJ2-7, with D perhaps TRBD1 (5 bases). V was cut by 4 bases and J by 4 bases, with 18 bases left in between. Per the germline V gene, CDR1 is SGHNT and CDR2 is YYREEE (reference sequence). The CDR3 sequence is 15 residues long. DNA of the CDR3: TGTGCCAGCAGCGGCGACAGTGAGCCTATTTACGAGCAGTACTTC. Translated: CASSGDSEPIYEQYF.

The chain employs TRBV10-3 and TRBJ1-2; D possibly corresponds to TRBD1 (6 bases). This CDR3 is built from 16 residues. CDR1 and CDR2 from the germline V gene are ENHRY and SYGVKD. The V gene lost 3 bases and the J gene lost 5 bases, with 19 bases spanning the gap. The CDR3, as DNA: TGTGCCATCAGTGATCCCGAGGGTACAGGGCTTTATGGCTACACCTTC. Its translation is CAISDPEGTGLYGYTF.

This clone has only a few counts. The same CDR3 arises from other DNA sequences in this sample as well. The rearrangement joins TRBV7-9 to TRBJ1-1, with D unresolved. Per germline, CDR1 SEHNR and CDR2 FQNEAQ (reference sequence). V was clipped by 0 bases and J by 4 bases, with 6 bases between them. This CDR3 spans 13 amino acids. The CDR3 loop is CASSLALGTEAFF. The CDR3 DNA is TGTGCCAGCAGCTTAGCGTTGGGCACTGAAGCTTTCTTT.

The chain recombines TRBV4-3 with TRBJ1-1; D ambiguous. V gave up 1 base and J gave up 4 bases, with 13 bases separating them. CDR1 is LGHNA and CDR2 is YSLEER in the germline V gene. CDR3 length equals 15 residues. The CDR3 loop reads CASSQGRASRTEAFF. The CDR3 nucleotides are TGCGCCAGCAGCCAAGGGAGAGCTAGTCGCACTGAAGCTTTCTTT.

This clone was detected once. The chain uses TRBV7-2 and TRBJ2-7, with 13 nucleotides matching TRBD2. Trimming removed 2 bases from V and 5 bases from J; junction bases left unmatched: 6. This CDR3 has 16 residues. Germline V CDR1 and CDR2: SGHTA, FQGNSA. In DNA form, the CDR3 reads TGTGCCAGCAGCTTACGCTTCGGGACTAGCGGGAACGAGCAGTACTTC. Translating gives CASSLRFGTSGNEQYF.

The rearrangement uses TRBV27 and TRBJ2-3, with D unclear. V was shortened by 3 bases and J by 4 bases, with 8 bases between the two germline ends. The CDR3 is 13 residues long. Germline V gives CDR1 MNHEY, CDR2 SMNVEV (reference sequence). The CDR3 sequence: CASSFTRPDTQYF. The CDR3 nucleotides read TGTGCCAGCAGTTTTACCAGACCAGATACGCAGTATTTT.

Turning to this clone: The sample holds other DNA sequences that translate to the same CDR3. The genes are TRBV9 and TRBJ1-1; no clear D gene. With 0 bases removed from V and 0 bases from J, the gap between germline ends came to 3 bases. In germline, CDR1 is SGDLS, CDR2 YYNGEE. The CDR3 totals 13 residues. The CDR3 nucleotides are TGTGCCAGCAGCGTAGGAATGAACACTGAAGCTTTCTTT. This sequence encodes CASSVGMNTEAFF.

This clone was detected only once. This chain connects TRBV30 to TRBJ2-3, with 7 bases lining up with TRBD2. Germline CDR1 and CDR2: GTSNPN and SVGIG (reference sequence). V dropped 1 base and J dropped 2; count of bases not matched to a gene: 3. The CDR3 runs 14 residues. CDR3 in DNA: TGTGCCTGGAGTGCTAGCGGCATCACAGATACGCAGTATTTT. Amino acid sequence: CAWSASGITDTQYF.

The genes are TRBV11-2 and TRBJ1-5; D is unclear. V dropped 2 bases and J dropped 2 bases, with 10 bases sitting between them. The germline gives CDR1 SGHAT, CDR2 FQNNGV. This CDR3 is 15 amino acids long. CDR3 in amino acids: CASSLNIGGNQPQHF. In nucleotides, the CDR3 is TGTGCCAGCAGCTTAAACATCGGGGGCAATCAGCCCCAGCATTTT.

The DNA of the CDR3 is TGTGCCAGCAGTGAAGGAAGGGGGATGTACAATGAGCAGTTCTTC. Protein product: CASSEGRGMYNEQFF. The chain employs TRBV6-1 and TRBJ2-1, with a possible D match to TRBD1 (6 bases). The V and J ends lost 1 base and 4 bases respectively, with 11 bases between them. The CDR3 runs 15 residues. CDR1 is MNHNS and CDR2 is SASEGT in the germline V gene.

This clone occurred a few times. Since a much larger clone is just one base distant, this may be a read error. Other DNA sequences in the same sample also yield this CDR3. As DNA, the CDR3 is TGTGCCAGCAGTTTGGGACAGGGGGGTCAGCCCCAGCATTTT. The encoded protein is CASSLGQGGQPQHF. The chain has TRBV27 and TRBJ1-5; 11 bases line up with TRBD1. CDR1 is MNHEY and CDR2 is SMNVEV in the germline V gene (reference sequence). The CDR3 covers 14 residues. V was pared by 3 bases and J by 6 bases, with 1 base of the junction left unmatched.

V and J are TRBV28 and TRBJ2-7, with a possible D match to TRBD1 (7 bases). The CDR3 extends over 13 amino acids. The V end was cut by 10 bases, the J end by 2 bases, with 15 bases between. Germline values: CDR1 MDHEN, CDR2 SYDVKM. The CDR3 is CAIKQGRTYEQYF. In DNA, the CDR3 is TGTGCCATCAAACAGGGGAGGACCTACGAGCAGTACTTC. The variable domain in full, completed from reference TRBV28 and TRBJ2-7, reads DVKVTQSSRYLVKRTGEKVFLECVQDMDHENMFWYRQDPGLGLRLIYFSYDVKMKEKGDIPEGYSVSREKKERFSLILESASTNQTSMYLCAIKQGRTYEQYFGPGTRLTVT.

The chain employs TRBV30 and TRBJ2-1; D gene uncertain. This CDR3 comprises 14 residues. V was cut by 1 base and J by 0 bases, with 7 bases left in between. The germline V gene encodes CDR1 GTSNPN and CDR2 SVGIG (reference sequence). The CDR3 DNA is TGTGCCTGGAGTGGCGGAAACTCCTACAATGAGCAGTTCTTC. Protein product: CAWSGGNSYNEQFF.

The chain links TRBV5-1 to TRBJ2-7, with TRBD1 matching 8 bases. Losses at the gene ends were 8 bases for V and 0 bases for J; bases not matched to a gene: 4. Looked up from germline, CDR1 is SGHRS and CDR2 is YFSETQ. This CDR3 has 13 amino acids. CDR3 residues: CARATGVSYEQYF. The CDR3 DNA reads TGCGCCAGAGCGACAGGGGTCTCCTACGAGCAGTACTTC.

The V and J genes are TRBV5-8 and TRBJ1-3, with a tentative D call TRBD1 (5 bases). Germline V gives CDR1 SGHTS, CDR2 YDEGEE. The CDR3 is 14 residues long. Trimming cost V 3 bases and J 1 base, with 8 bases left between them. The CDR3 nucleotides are TGTGCCAGCAGCTGGGGGGAATCTGGAAACACCATATATTTT. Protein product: CASSWGESGNTIYF.

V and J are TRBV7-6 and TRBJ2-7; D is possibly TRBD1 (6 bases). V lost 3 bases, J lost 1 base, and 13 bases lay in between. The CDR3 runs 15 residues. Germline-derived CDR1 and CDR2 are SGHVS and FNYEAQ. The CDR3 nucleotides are TGTGCCAGCAGCTTCTCAAGGGGGAGTTCCTACGAGCAGTACTTC. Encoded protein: CASSFSRGSSYEQYF.

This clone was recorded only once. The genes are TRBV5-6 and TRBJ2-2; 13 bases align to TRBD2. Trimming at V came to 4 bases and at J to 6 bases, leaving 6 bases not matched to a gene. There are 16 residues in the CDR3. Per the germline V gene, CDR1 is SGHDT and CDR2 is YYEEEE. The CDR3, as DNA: TGTGCCAGCAGCCTGGGACTAGCGGGATTGCCCGGGGAGCTGTTTTTT. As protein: CASSLGLAGLPGELFF.

CDR3 in amino acids: CASSYEWTGGSETQYF. The DNA for the CDR3 is TGTGCCAGCAGTTACGAATGGACAGGGGGATCAGAGACCCAGTACTTC. The V and J genes are TRBV6-6 and TRBJ2-5; 10 bases align to TRBD1. The germline CDR1 and CDR2 sequences are MNHNY and SVGAGI (reference sequence). The length of the CDR3 is 16 residues. Germline trimming cut 2 bases from V and 4 bases from J; bases unmatched to any gene: 7.

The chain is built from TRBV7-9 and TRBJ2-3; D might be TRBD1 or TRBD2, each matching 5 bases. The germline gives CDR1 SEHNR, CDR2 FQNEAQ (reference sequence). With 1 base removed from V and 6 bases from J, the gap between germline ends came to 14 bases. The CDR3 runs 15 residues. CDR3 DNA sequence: TGTGCCAGCAGCTTAGACCACGGGACGAGCGATACGCAGTATTTT. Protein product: CASSLDHGTSDTQYF. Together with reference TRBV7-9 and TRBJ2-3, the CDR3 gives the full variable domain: DTGVSQNPRHKITKRGQNVTFRCDPISEHNRLYWYRQTLGQGPEFLTYFQNEAQLEKSRLLSDRFSAERPKGSFSTLEIQRTEQGDSAMYLCASSLDHGTSDTQYFGPGTRLTVL.

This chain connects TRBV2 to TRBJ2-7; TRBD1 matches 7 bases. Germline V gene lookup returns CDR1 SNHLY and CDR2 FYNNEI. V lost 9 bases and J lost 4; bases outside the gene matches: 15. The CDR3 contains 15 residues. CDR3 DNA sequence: TGTGCCAGTCGACTCCCGGGACAGATGGCTTACGAGCAGTACTTC. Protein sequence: CASRLPGQMAYEQYF.

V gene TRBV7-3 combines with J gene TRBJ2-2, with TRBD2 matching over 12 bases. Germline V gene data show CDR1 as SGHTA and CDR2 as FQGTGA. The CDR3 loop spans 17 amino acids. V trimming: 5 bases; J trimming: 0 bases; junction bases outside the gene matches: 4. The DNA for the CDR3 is TGTGCCAGCAGCAAAGGACTAGCGGGGACGAACACCGGGGAGCTGTTTTTT. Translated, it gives CASSKGLAGTNTGELFF.

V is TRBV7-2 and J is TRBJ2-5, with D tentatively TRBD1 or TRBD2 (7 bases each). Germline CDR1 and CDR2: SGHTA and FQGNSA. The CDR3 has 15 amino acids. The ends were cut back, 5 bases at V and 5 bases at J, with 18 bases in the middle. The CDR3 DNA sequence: TGTGCCAGCAGCCCCTCGACAGGGAGGGGGGAGACCCAGTACTTC. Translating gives CASSPSTGRGETQYF. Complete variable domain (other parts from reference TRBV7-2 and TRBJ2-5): GAGVSQSPSNKVTEKGKDVELRCDPISGHTALYWYRQSLGQGLEFLIYFQGNSAPDKSGLPSDRFSAERTGGSVSTLTIQRTQQEDSAVYLCASSPSTGRGETQYFGPGTRLLVL.

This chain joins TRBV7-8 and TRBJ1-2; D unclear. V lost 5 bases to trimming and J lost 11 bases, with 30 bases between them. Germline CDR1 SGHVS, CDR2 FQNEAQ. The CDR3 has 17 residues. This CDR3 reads CASSPERGSREREPYTF. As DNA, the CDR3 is TGTGCCAGCAGCCCAGAGCGGGGTAGTCGTGAGAGGGAACCATACACCTTC.

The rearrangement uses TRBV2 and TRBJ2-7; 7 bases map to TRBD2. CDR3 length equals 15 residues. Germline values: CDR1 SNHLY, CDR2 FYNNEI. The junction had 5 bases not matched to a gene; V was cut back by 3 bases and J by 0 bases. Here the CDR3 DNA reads TGTGCCAGCAGTGATGATCCTAGCGGCTCCTACGAGCAGTACTTC. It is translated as CASSDDPSGSYEQYF.

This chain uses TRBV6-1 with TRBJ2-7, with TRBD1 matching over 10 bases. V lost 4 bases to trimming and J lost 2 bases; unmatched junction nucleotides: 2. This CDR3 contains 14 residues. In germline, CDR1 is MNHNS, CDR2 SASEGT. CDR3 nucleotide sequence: TGTGCCAGCAGTGGACAGGGGGCAACCTACGAGCAGTACTTC. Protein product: CASSGQGATYEQYF.